This entry concerns a single TCR beta chain. Its antigen specificity is not known. The junction departs from the called germline gene at one end, perhaps through a read error. These data come from a study of Graves' ophthalmopathy and Graves' hyperthyroidism (dated by TCRdb to 2016 to 2019). As for the study more broadly: Peripheral blood samples were taken at the time of initial diagnosis, before any treatment was given. TCR beta repertoire signatures were used to distinguish Graves' ophthalmopathy from Graves' hyperthyroidism and to predict progression to ophthalmopathy. In total, approximately 130 blood samples were TCR-sequenced: 43 ophthalmopathy, approximately 80 hyperthyroidism and roughly 17 hyperthyroidism-to-ophthalmopathy patients. A discovery set of about 99 patients (43 ophthalmopathy, 55 to 60 stable hyperthyroidism) was enrolled to explore V-J signatures distinguishing ophthalmopathy from hyperthyroidism. The independent validation cohort included 20 or so hyperthyroidism patients plus 17 patients who later progressed from hyperthyroidism to ophthalmopathy. In a handful of hyperthyroidism patients, the T-cell repertoires found in thyroid tissue were compared with those found in blood. After sampling, hyperthyroidism patients received methimazole starting at 30 mg daily, and ophthalmopathy patients received high-dose intravenous methylprednisolone.

CDR1 and CDR2 (SGHAT, FQNNGV) derive from the germline V gene. Measured from the cysteine to the phenylalanine, the CDR3 is 18 residues long. Left in the record is the CDR3 DNA by itself, 54 bases read in frame from the first base. Patients with ophthalmopathy had moderately to severely active disease, with a Clinical Activity Score of 3 or more, a NOSPECS grade of 4 or more, and a disease duration of less than 3 months. Anyone with other autoimmune diseases, uncontrolled infections, pregnancy or lactation was excluded from the study. Clinical symptoms, serum thyroxine, TRAb, thyroid ultrasound and orbital computed tomography formed the basis of the diagnosis. Using Ficoll-Paque density gradient centrifugation, PBMCs were isolated from 10 ml of fresh peripheral blood. Total RNA was extracted using Trizol reagent, and RNA quality was checked on an Agilent 2100 Bioanalyzer. For repertoire sequencing, TCR beta CDR3 regions were amplified from RNA transcripts. HTBI primers and the Qiagen OneStep RT-PCR kit were used in a first-round RT-PCR, which was followed by a second-round multiplex PCR, size selection and purification. Sequencing of the libraries was carried out on an Illumina HiSeq2000 in paired-end mode with 100 bp reads. Regarding the original processing steps: SOAPnuke was used to process the reads, removing any read that contained adapters or uncalled bases, had a mean Phred below 15, or lacked an exact match to the constant primer or identifier. High-quality paired reads were merged with COPE v1.2.5. Unique nucleotide sequences were defined as clonotypes and aligned to IMGT TRB V, D and J references using MiTCR v1.1. The analysis was limited to V-J combinations with a frequency above 0.0001, which together covered around 99% of the repertoires. A TCR clonal expansion and chaos score per V-J combination was defined as the ratio of F50 clonal expansion to chaos observed in the TCRdist matrix. Welch's t-statistics and random forest were used to narrow the features down to around twelve V-J combinations, which were then fed into a naive Bayes classifier. The similarity between thyroid and blood repertoires was quantified using the Morisita-Horn index. TCRdb took the public reads, trimmed them with fastp at Q25, ran MiXCR for clone calling and kept in-frame beta chains. One record per CDR3 amino acid sequence lists the most common genes and DNA. The V and J calls shown here were made by TCRdb, not taken from the authors' results. The sample table shows almost 750,000 distinct CDR3 sequences, and 35% to 50% are seen once. In total, the top ten clones hold approximately 43% of the sample.

The paper as a whole reports these results and caveats: Most of the expanded thyroid clonotypes with a frequency above 0.001 were also detected in blood, and it was suggested that the thyroid immune response may be reflected by blood repertoires. Sample size was not statistically predetermined, and group allocation was not concealed from the investigators. In cross-validation, the 13-signature model distinguished ophthalmopathy from stable hyperthyroidism with nearly 90% sensitivity and nearly 82% specificity, and in the test set the corresponding values were around 78% and 73%. In validation, the model predicted ophthalmopathy progression with about 71% sensitivity and roughly 72% specificity; some 13 predicted patients were CT-confirmed with GO in a median of about 6.1 months.

The clonotype was recovered from an adult man with Graves' ophthalmopathy. The chain is encoded by TRBV11-2 joined to TRBJ2-6, with 10 bases aligning to TRBD2. Sequencing input: peripheral blood. The CDR3 is CASRRRSGRGSEANVLTF. The nucleotide sequence is TGTGCCAGCAGAAGACGAAGCGGGAGGGGCTCTGAGGCCAACGTCCTGACTTTC.